This TCR beta chain derives from a study of control samples from healthy donors and cancer patients. Assay used: immunoSEQ multiplex PCR; TCRdb lists only in-frame clones, some missing. This sample has around 74,000 clones, with around 92% found just once. The sequence came from a woman aged 60-75 years in good health. Sequenced sample: blood.

The CDR3 DNA reads as TGTGCCAGCAGCCAGGGACTAGCGGCCGGCAGCTCCTACAATGAGCAGTTCTTC. This translates into CASSQGLAAGSSYNEQFF. V gene TRBV3-1 (or the pseudogene TRBV3-2) combines with J gene TRBJ2-1, with 11 bases fitting TRBD2. J gave up 0 bases and V 3 bases, and 7 bases lay outside the gene matches. The CDR3 loop spans 18 amino acids. Germline V gene lookup returns CDR1 LGHDT and CDR2 YNNKEL (reference sequence).